The 30 T cell receptor beta chains given below trace back to one sample, sequenced in a study of cytomegalovirus exposure and HLA in healthy donors (TCRdb year 2017). Libraries came from the immunoSEQ multiplex PCR assay. A mixture of 60 forward primers for TCR Vbeta segments and 13 reverse primers for TCR Jbeta segments was used in the multiplex PCR. Held by TCRdb, this immuneACCESS table contains in-frame sequences only and omits some clones. Under half of the omission traces to an unresolved V gene where checked; the cause of the rest is unknown. The sample has approximately 130,000 clones on record, about 81% of them singletons. The ten most abundant clones make up under 7% of the sample. The sample taken for sequencing was PBMCs. Receptors originate from a woman aged 40 to 50 in good health and CMV-seropositive.

V is TRBV6-5 and J is TRBJ2-5, with D possibly TRBD1 on 5 matching bases. The germline CDR1 and CDR2 sequences are MNHEY and SVGAGI. Trimming took off 8 bases at V and 2 bases at J, with 9 bases between the two ends. The CDR3 extends over 12 amino acids. CDR3 DNA sequence: TGTGCCAGCGACAGCACACAAGAGACCCAGTACTTC. Amino acids: CASDSTQETQYF.

This CDR3 reads CASSGQGGNYGYTF. The CDR3 DNA sequence: TGTGCCAGCAGTGGACAAGGTGGGAACTATGGCTACACCTTC. The rearrangement joins TRBV2 to TRBJ1-2; no clear D gene. The CDR3 totals 14 residues. The V gene lost 4 bases and the J gene lost 2 bases, with 11 bases spanning the gap. From germline, CDR1 is SNHLY and CDR2 FYNNEI.

The CDR3 sequence is CASSSARDSRGDEQYF. The CDR3 region has the DNA TGTGCCAGCAGCTCAGCACGGGACTCTCGCGGGGACGAGCAGTACTTC. This sequence joins TRBV7-9 and TRBJ2-7, with D perhaps TRBD2 (6 bases). Germline V gene sequence: CDR1 SEHNR, CDR2 FQNEAQ (reference sequence). The CDR3 consists of 16 residues. Trimming took 4 bases from V and 5 from J, leaving 21 bases between them.

A word on this clone: The same CDR3 can be traced to other DNA sequences in this sample. This chain joins TRBV19 and TRBJ1-5; 8 nucleotides match TRBD1. The V gene's germline CDR1 is LNHDA and CDR2 SQIVND (reference sequence). With 5 bases clipped from V and 7 bases from J, the junction kept 16 bases outside the gene matches. The CDR3 extends over 17 amino acids. The CDR3, as DNA: TGTGCCAGTAGTCCTCAGGGGACAGGATCAGTGGGCCAGCCCCAGCATTTT. Amino acids: CASSPQGTGSVGQPQHF.

This clone was seen just once. The rearrangement links TRBV19 to TRBJ2-4, with 12 bases fitting TRBD2. In germline, CDR1 is LNHDA, CDR2 SQIVND (reference sequence). This CDR3 comprises 16 residues. J was trimmed by 10 bases and V by 4 bases; bases with no gene match: 11. The CDR3 sequence is CASSTPTSGGVPIQYF. Written as DNA, the CDR3 is TGTGCCAGTAGTACTCCGACTAGCGGGGGCGTACCGATTCAGTACTTC.

This sequence joins TRBV13 and TRBJ2-7; 11 nucleotides align to TRBD2. V gave up 3 bases and J gave up 7 bases; unmatched junction bases: 8. CDR1 is PRHDT and CDR2 is FYEKMQ in the germline V gene (reference sequence). CDR3 length: 15 residues. The CDR3 sequence is CASSFSSGRLAEQYF. The CDR3 bases are TGTGCCAGCAGCTTTTCTAGCGGGAGGCTGGCGGAGCAGTACTTC.

This chain joins TRBV4-2 and TRBJ1-3, with 9 positions matching TRBD1. Trimming removed 0 bases from V and 0 bases from J; junction bases left unmatched: 15. Germline CDR1 and CDR2: LGHNA and YNFKEQ. This CDR3 is built from 21 residues. CDR3 in amino acids: CASSQEMNGQGRLSSGNTIYF. In DNA, the CDR3 is TGTGCCAGCAGCCAAGAAATGAATGGACAGGGGCGCTTAAGCTCTGGAAACACCATATATTTT.

The genes are TRBV7-9 and TRBJ2-2; 11 bases map to TRBD2. After removal of 5 bases from V and 5 bases from J, the junction contained 4 bases not matched to a gene. Germline values: CDR1 SEHNR, CDR2 FQNEAQ (reference sequence). The CDR3 loop spans 15 amino acids. CDR3 amino acids: CASSQGTSGTGELFF. Here the CDR3 DNA reads TGTGCCAGCAGCCAGGGGACTAGCGGAACCGGGGAGCTGTTTTTT. Variable domain in full (rest from reference TRBV7-9 and TRBJ2-2): DTGVSQNPRHKITKRGQNVTFRCDPISEHNRLYWYRQTLGQGPEFLTYFQNEAQLEKSRLLSDRFSAERPKGSFSTLEIQRTEQGDSAMYLCASSQGTSGTGELFFGEGSRLTVL.

This clone was seen a few times. The chain links TRBV5-6 to TRBJ1-6, with TRBD1 as a possible D gene (5 bases). Trimming left V 0 bases short and J 7 bases short, with 11 bases between. CDR1 and CDR2 from the germline V gene are SGHDT and YYEEEE. The CDR3 loop spans 15 amino acids. DNA for the CDR3: TGTGCCAGCAGCTTGGATAGCAGGGTCAATTCACCCCTCCACTTT. This sequence encodes CASSLDSRVNSPLHF.

This chain joins TRBV6-1 and TRBJ1-6, with D perhaps TRBD1 (5 bases). Trimming took 2 bases from V and 7 from J, leaving 15 bases between them. This CDR3 region has 16 residues. Germline CDR1 MNHNS, CDR2 SASEGT. The CDR3 reads CASSEMMGGNNSPLHF. In DNA, the CDR3 is TGTGCCAGCAGTGAAATGATGGGGGGGAACAATTCACCCCTCCACTTT.

V is TRBV27 and J is TRBJ1-5; weak D call: TRBD1 (5 bases). This CDR3 has 17 amino acids. The germline CDR1 and CDR2 sequences are MNHEY and SMNVEV (reference sequence). Trimming took 9 bases from V and 0 from J, leaving 21 bases between them. CDR3 region: CARGYATAKYSNQPQHF. DNA of the CDR3: TGTGCCAGGGGATACGCGACAGCCAAATATAGCAATCAGCCCCAGCATTTT.

The chain employs TRBV10-3 and TRBJ1-1, with 8 bases matching TRBD1. The CDR3 runs to 12 residues. Trimming removed 7 bases from V and 8 bases from J; junction bases left unmatched: 6. Germline lookup yields CDR1 ENHRY and CDR2 SYGVKD. The CDR3 is CAIKDRAVEAFF. As DNA, the CDR3 is TGTGCCATCAAGGACAGGGCGGTCGAAGCTTTCTTT.

The rearrangement links TRBV2 to TRBJ2-5, with D perhaps matching TRBD1 (6 bases). The germline V gene encodes CDR1 SNHLY and CDR2 FYNNEI. Trimming shortened V by 10 bases and J by 3 bases, and 15 bases separated the two germline ends. The CDR3 consists of 13 residues. DNA for the CDR3: TGTGCCACCACCGGGACAAGTAAAGAGACCCAGTACTTC. It translates to CATTGTSKETQYF.

Only a few counts were recorded for this clone. The chain couples TRBV27 to TRBJ1-5; no clear D. The CDR3 runs 14 residues. Looked up from germline, CDR1 is MNHEY and CDR2 is SMNVEV (reference sequence). The germline V and J ends were trimmed by 7 bases and 1 base, with 11 bases remaining between them. The CDR3 DNA is TGTGCCAGCAAGTTAGTGAGCAGCAATCAGCCCCAGCATTTT. Encoded protein: CASKLVSSNQPQHF.

This chain uses TRBV30 with TRBJ2-3; 8 bases line up with TRBD2. Per the germline V gene, CDR1 is GTSNPN and CDR2 is SVGIG (reference sequence). The length of the CDR3 is 14 residues. Germline trimming cut 2 bases from V and 1 base from J; bases unmatched to any gene: 2. The CDR3 here is CAWSQRGRTDTQYF. In nucleotides, the CDR3 is TGTGCCTGGAGTCAGCGGGGGCGCACAGATACGCAGTATTTT.

The chain couples TRBV29-1 to TRBJ1-1; weak D call: TRBD1 (5 bases). Between the trimmed V and J ends, which lost 6 bases and 3 bases, there was a span of 17 bases. This CDR3 contains 14 residues. Germline CDR1 SQVTM, CDR2 ANQGSEA. The CDR3 DNA reads as TGCAGCGTAGGGACGCCGGGGGTGGACACTGAAGCTTTCTTT. Amino acid sequence: CSVGTPGVDTEAFF.

The gene calls are TRBV19 and TRBJ2-1; 8 bases are shared with TRBD2. CDR3 length equals 12 residues. Unmatched junction bases numbered 0, after V lost 4 bases and J lost 7 bases. Germline-derived CDR1 and CDR2 are LNHDA and SQIVND (reference sequence). Written as DNA, the CDR3 is TGTGCCAGTAGTAGCGGGGGGAATGAGCAGTTCTTC. This encodes CASSSGGNEQFF.

The chain carries TRBV11-2 and TRBJ1-3; D is unresolved. CDR3 length: 18 residues. Trimming took 3 bases from V and 0 from J, leaving 18 bases between them. From germline, CDR1 is SGHAT and CDR2 FQNNGV. CDR3 sequence: CASSFSISLLSSGNTIYF. CDR3 bases: TGTGCCAGCAGCTTTTCCATTTCCTTACTTAGCTCTGGAAACACCATATATTTT.

On this clone: The junction differs from germline at one of its ends, possibly a read error. The chain uses TRBV6-1 and TRBJ1-2; D gene uncertain. The CDR3 has 11 residues. Germline V gene lookup returns CDR1 MNHNS and CDR2 SASEGT. CDR3: CASSEALQDCF. The CDR3 DNA reads as TGTGCCAGCAGTGAAGCGCTTCAGGACTGCTTC.

The V gene is TRBV5-4, the J gene TRBJ2-7; 7 nucleotides line up with TRBD1. Trimming took 4 bases from V and 3 from J; bases not matched to a gene: 4. CDR3 length equals 13 residues. CDR1 is SGHNT and CDR2 is YYREEE in the germline V gene (reference sequence). In nucleotides, the CDR3 is TGTGCCAGCAGCATCGACAGGGTCTACGAGCAGTACTTC. Translated: CASSIDRVYEQYF.

This clone was detected only a few times. This sequence joins TRBV10-1 and TRBJ2-1; 7 bases are a match to TRBD2. The CDR3 has 12 amino acids. The V gene end was trimmed by 3 bases and the J gene end by 15 bases; junction bases not matched to a gene: 8. Germline V lookup: CDR1 WNHNN, CDR2 SYGVQD (reference sequence). The CDR3 region is CASSDPGGGAFF. For the CDR3, the DNA is TGCGCCAGCAGTGACCCCGGGGGAGGGGCGTTCTTC.

The V gene is TRBV28, the J gene TRBJ1-2; 7 nucleotides line up with TRBD1. V was pared by 6 bases and J by 6 bases, with 7 bases of the junction left unmatched. Germline lookup yields CDR1 MDHEN and CDR2 SYDVKM. This CDR3 has 13 amino acids. The CDR3 loop is CASRKTGVHGYTF. The CDR3 region has the DNA TGTGCCAGCAGAAAAACAGGGGTCCATGGCTACACCTTC.

The rearrangement uses TRBV28 and TRBJ1-3; perhaps TRBD1 as D (5 bases). Per the germline V gene, CDR1 is MDHEN and CDR2 is SYDVKM. The CDR3 consists of 15 residues. The V end was cut by 7 bases, the J end by 2 bases, with 15 bases between. The CDR3 protein is CASTEPGTAGNTIYF. The CDR3 bases are TGTGCCAGCACTGAACCAGGGACTGCTGGAAACACCATATATTTT.

The CDR3 nucleotides read TGTGCCTGGAGTGCACTAGCGGGAGACCAAGAGACCCAGTACTTC. It translates to CAWSALAGDQETQYF. The V gene is TRBV30, the J gene TRBJ2-5; 11 nucleotides line up with TRBD2. Germline CDR1 reads GTSNPN; CDR2 reads SVGIG (reference sequence). The V and J ends lost 1 base and 0 bases, in that order; junction bases with no gene match: 1. CDR3 length equals 15 residues.

The V gene is TRBV10-3, the J gene TRBJ1-1; D call uncertain. The CDR3 covers 12 residues. Germline V CDR1 and CDR2: ENHRY, SYGVKD. The V end was cut by 10 bases, the J end by 0 bases, with 9 bases between. The CDR3 spells CATNQLNTEAFF. The CDR3 DNA reads as TGTGCCACGAATCAGTTGAACACTGAAGCTTTCTTT.

V and J are TRBV28 and TRBJ2-5; 9 bases are shared with TRBD2. The CDR3 has 15 amino acids. Germline values: CDR1 MDHEN, CDR2 SYDVKM. The junction had 3 bases not matched to a gene; V was cut back by 2 bases and J by 2 bases. The CDR3 region has the DNA TGTGCCAGCAGTTTAGCGGCGGGAGGGCAAGAGACCCAGTACTTC. This codes for CASSLAAGGQETQYF.

On this clone: One end of the junction is discordant with germline, which a read error may explain. Within the sample, other DNA sequences also encode this same CDR3. The rearrangement uses TRBV9 and TRBJ1-2, with TRBD1 matching over 8 bases. CDR1 is SGDLS, CDR2 YYNGEE, per germline. The CDR3 sequence is 15 residues long. This chain's CDR3 is CASSPRQGTNYGYTF. The CDR3 DNA follows: TGCGCCAGCAGCCCAAGACAGGGGACTAACTATGGCTACACCTTC.

A single count supports this clone. The chain combines TRBV7-6 with TRBJ2-7; 9 positions agree with TRBD2. Trimming took 4 bases from V and 5 from J; bases not matched to a gene: 12. CDR1 is SGHVS and CDR2 is FNYEAQ in the germline V gene. The CDR3 covers 16 residues. The CDR3 sequence: CASSSYGGLAVHEQYF. The CDR3 DNA sequence: TGTGCCAGCAGCTCCTACGGGGGACTAGCCGTCCACGAGCAGTACTTC.

The gene calls are TRBV4-1 and TRBJ2-7; perhaps TRBD2 as D (5 bases). Germline V gene data show CDR1 as MGHRA and CDR2 as YSYEKL. V was shortened by 0 bases and J by 3 bases, with 6 bases between the two germline ends. The CDR3 is 13 residues long. This chain's CDR3 is CASSQEGGYEQYF. The DNA for the CDR3 is TGCGCCAGCAGCCAAGAAGGAGGCTACGAGCAGTACTTC.

The CDR3 nucleotides read TGTGCCAGCAGTGAAGGGCAGAAGCAGTACTTC. It is translated as CASSEGQKQYF. The V gene is TRBV2, the J gene TRBJ2-7, with no clear D. The CDR3 has 11 amino acids. Trimming pared 1 base from V and 8 bases from J, leaving 6 bases between. Germline V gene lookup returns CDR1 SNHLY and CDR2 FYNNEI.